Each of the 26 T cell receptor beta chains below was sequenced from the same sample in a study of T cell responses to AZD1222 COVID-19 vaccine. Libraries were prepared by immunoSEQ multiplex PCR; TCRdb keeps only in-frame clonotypes and omits some of them. The table shows roughly 180,000 clones, with around 90% occurring only once. The material was peripheral blood, obtained 28 days after the second AZD1222 dose. All receptors derive from an adult who received the AZD1222 COVID-19 vaccine.

This rearrangement joins TRBV5-1 to TRBJ2-5, with 7 nucleotides matching TRBD1. The CDR3 extends over 16 amino acids. Trimming at V came to 4 bases and at J to 0 bases, leaving 9 bases not matched to a gene. Germline V gene sequence: CDR1 SGHRS, CDR2 YFSETQ. In DNA form, the CDR3 reads TGCGCCAGCAGCCTCAGGGGGATAGGGTACCAAGAGACCCAGTACTTC. This sequence encodes CASSLRGIGYQETQYF. Together with reference TRBV5-1 and TRBJ2-5, the CDR3 gives the full variable domain: KAGVTQTPRYLIKTRGQQVTLSCSPISGHRSVSWYQQTPGQGLQFLFEYFSETQRNKGNFPGRFSGRQFSNSRSEMNVSTLELGDSALYLCASSLRGIGYQETQYFGPGTRLLVL.

This clone was seen only once. The V call is TRBV29-1, the J call TRBJ1-2; D unclear. V was shortened by 1 base and J by 8 bases, with 11 bases between the two germline ends. Germline CDR1 SQVTM, CDR2 ANQGSEA. CDR3 size: 12 residues. This chain's CDR3 is CSVEGSSKGYTF. In nucleotides, the CDR3 is TGCAGCGTTGAAGGGTCTTCCAAGGGCTACACCTTC.

This clone was recorded only once. The gene calls are TRBV19 and TRBJ1-4; D may be TRBD1 (5 bases). Germline V gene sequence: CDR1 LNHDA, CDR2 SQIVND (reference sequence). V was shortened by 4 bases and J by 0 bases, with 15 bases between the two germline ends. CDR3 size: 17 residues. The CDR3 DNA is TGTGCCAGTAGTACACACCCTTCAGGGACAACTAATGAAAAACTGTTTTTT. This sequence encodes CASSTHPSGTTNEKLFF.

The chain links TRBV5-1 to TRBJ1-1; 8 bases fit TRBD1. This CDR3 contains 14 residues. The V gene end was trimmed by 4 bases and the J gene end by 1 base; junction bases not matched to a gene: 3. CDR1 is SGHRS and CDR2 is YFSETQ in the germline V gene. The CDR3: CASSGGTGNTEAFF. The DNA for the CDR3 is TGCGCCAGCAGCGGCGGGACAGGGAACACTGAAGCTTTCTTT.

The chain uses TRBV12-2 and TRBJ2-2; the table names TRBD2, a call not compared with the DNA. TRBV12-2 is given as a pseudogene. This CDR3 region has 20 residues. CDR3 nucleotides: TGTGCAAGTCGCTTAGCTATGCAGCGGGAGGGCCTAGGGGGCACCGGGGAGCTGTTTTTT. Translated: CASRLAMQREGLGGTGELFF.

V usage is TRBV4-1 and J usage is TRBJ1-5; 8 positions match TRBD1. This CDR3 is 17 amino acids long. The V and J ends lost 5 bases and 0 bases, in that order; junction bases with no gene match: 9. Germline CDR1 MGHRA, CDR2 YSYEKL. The CDR3 DNA reads as TGCGCCAGCAGCTATCAACAGGGGGAGCTTAGCAATCAGCCCCAGCATTTT. It encodes CASSYQQGELSNQPQHF.

The chain couples TRBV7-3 to TRBJ1-4, with D maybe TRBD1 (6 bases). Germline CDR1 and CDR2: SGHTA and FQGTGA. V was shortened by 4 bases and J by 2 bases, with 17 bases between the two germline ends. This CDR3 has 17 amino acids. CDR3 bases: TGTGCCAGCAGCTGGTTGGCGTGGGGGGCCACTAATGAAAAACTGTTTTTT. Its protein product is CASSWLAWGATNEKLFF.

The chain uses TRBV7-5 and TRBJ1-3. TRBV7-5 is a pseudogene segment. This CDR3 is 14 amino acids long. The CDR3: CARIEADSGNTIYF. The CDR3 nucleotides read TGTGCCAGAATCGAGGCAGACTCTGGAAACACCATATATTTT.

The sample holds one count of this clone. J is TRBJ1-6 and V is TRBV27; 11 nucleotides align to TRBD1. CDR1 and CDR2 (germline): MNHEY, SMNVEV (reference sequence). Germline trimming cut 4 bases from V and 9 bases from J; bases unmatched to any gene: 5. The CDR3 spans 15 residues. The CDR3 spells CASSWMGTGGSPLHF. Written as DNA, the CDR3 is TGTGCCAGCAGTTGGATGGGGACAGGGGGTTCACCCCTCCACTTT.

V and J are TRBV15 and TRBJ1-6, with no clear D. With 8 bases removed from V and 6 bases from J, the gap between germline ends came to 11 bases. The CDR3 consists of 13 residues. Germline V CDR1 and CDR2: LNHNV, YYDKDF (reference sequence). CDR3 sequence reads: CATARELNSPLHF. The CDR3, as DNA: TGTGCCACCGCCCGGGAGCTTAATTCACCCCTCCACTTT.

V and J are TRBV6-2 or TRBV6-3 and TRBJ2-5; D possibly corresponds to TRBD1 (6 bases). The V end lost 2 bases, the J end lost 6 bases, and 10 bases lay between the germline ends. Per germline, CDR1 MNHEY and CDR2 SVGEGT. CDR3 length: 13 amino acids. In DNA, the CDR3 is TGTGCCAGCAGTTACACAGGGACGCAGACCCAGTACTTC. This translates into CASSYTGTQTQYF.

The genes are TRBV28 and TRBJ2-7, with 8 bases identical to TRBD1. The CDR3 loop spans 14 amino acids. V shed 6 bases, J shed 6 bases, and the junction held 10 bases outside the gene matches. Germline-derived CDR1 and CDR2 are MDHEN and SYDVKM. CDR3 loop: CASSTGQGQGEQYF. The DNA for the CDR3 is TGTGCCAGCAGCACCGGACAGGGTCAGGGCGAGCAGTACTTC.

This clone was counted a single time. The chain recombines TRBV29-1 with TRBJ1-1; 9 bases line up with TRBD1. The germline gives CDR1 SQVTM, CDR2 ANQGSEA. V was clipped by 5 bases and J by 3 bases; unmatched bases: 10. CDR3 length: 15 residues. The CDR3 loop is CSVLYLGQGHTEAFF. The CDR3 nucleotides are TGCAGCGTTCTCTATCTAGGACAGGGGCACACTGAAGCTTTCTTT.

The CDR3 loop reads CASRIGGRQPQHF. The DNA of the CDR3 is TGTGCCAGCAGGATAGGGGGGCGGCAGCCCCAGCATTTT. The rearrangement joins TRBV6-4 to TRBJ1-5; perhaps TRBD1 as D (6 bases). Per germline, CDR1 MRHNA and CDR2 SNTAGT. CDR3 length: 13 amino acids. Trimming cost V 6 bases and J 7 bases, with 13 bases left between them.

The rearrangement links TRBV19 to TRBJ1-2; TRBD1 agrees at 8 bases. The CDR3 consists of 14 residues. Unmatched junction bases numbered 7, after V lost 5 bases and J lost 5 bases. Germline CDR1 and CDR2: LNHDA and SQIVND (reference sequence). CDR3 region: CASSDRGGGYGYTF. CDR3 nucleotide sequence: TGTGCCAGTAGTGACAGGGGAGGAGGGTATGGCTACACCTTC.

The rearrangement uses TRBV6-5 and TRBJ2-5, with 7 bases that match TRBD2. CDR3 length: 14 residues. Losses at the gene ends were 4 bases for V and 3 bases for J; bases not matched to a gene: 5. Per germline, CDR1 MNHEY and CDR2 SVGAGI. The CDR3 nucleotides are TGTGCCAGCAGTTCGCCCAGCGGGGAAGAGACCCAGTACTTC. Translating it yields CASSSPSGEETQYF.

To note about this clone: Other DNA sequences from this sample encode an identical CDR3 as well. The chain has TRBV10-3 and TRBJ1-2; D ambiguous. The V gene's germline CDR1 is ENHRY and CDR2 SYGVKD. Trimming cost V 3 bases and J 4 bases, with 6 bases left between them. The CDR3 is 12 residues long. CDR3 amino acids: CAISEGSYGYTF. The CDR3 DNA reads TGTGCCATCAGTGAAGGGTCCTATGGCTACACCTTC.

The chain carries TRBV5-1 and TRBJ2-7, with D possibly being TRBD2 (5 bases). The V gene's germline CDR1 is SGHRS and CDR2 YFSETQ. The V and J ends lost 5 bases and 7 bases respectively, with 10 bases between them. CDR3 length equals 11 residues. CDR3 sequence: CASRFEGEQYF. DNA for the CDR3: TGCGCCAGCAGGTTCGAGGGAGAGCAGTACTTC.

This chain links TRBV21-1 with TRBJ1-2; TRBD1, the table's D call, lacks a check against the DNA. TRBV21-1 is assigned pseudogene status. The CDR3 has 14 amino acids. Here the CDR3 reads CASIPGTGNYGYTF. CDR3 in DNA: TGTGCCAGCATACCCGGGACAGGGAACTATGGCTACACCTTC.

This rearrangement joins TRBV2 to TRBJ1-6; D is uncertain. The CDR3 has 18 amino acids. Looked up from germline, CDR1 is SNHLY and CDR2 is FYNNEI. V was cut by 2 bases and J by 0 bases, with 14 bases left in between. The CDR3 DNA sequence: TGTGCCAGCAGTGAATATCTGCCGGAGAGCTCCTATAATTCACCCCTCCACTTT. Translated, it gives CASSEYLPESSYNSPLHF. The full variable domain, in which reference TRBV2 and TRBJ1-6 provide the parts outside the CDR3, is EPEVTQTPSHQVTQMGQEVILRCVPISNHLYFYWYRQILGQKVEFLVSFYNNEISEKSEIFDDQFSVERPDGSNFTLKIRSTKLEDSAMYFCASSEYLPESSYNSPLHFGNGTRLTVT.

The chain recombines TRBV12-3 or TRBV12-4 with TRBJ1-3; the D gene is possibly TRBD1 (5 bases). This CDR3 region has 13 residues. Trimming took 8 bases from V and 6 from J, leaving 14 bases between them. The CDR3 loop reads CASGTGTLNTIYF. CDR3 nucleotide sequence: TGTGCCAGCGGGACGGGAACCCTAAACACCATATATTTT.

The chain employs TRBV7-9 and TRBJ1-2; a weak D match, TRBD1 (6 bases). V was trimmed by 1 base and J by 4 bases, leaving 13 bases between them. Germline V gene lookup returns CDR1 SEHNR and CDR2 FQNEAQ (reference sequence). The CDR3 has 15 residues. Here the CDR3 DNA reads TGTGCCAGCAGCTTAGAGATTACAGGGACCTATGGCTACACCTTC. It is translated as CASSLEITGTYGYTF.

The chain carries TRBV9 and TRBJ2-2, with D possibly TRBD2 on 6 matching bases. This CDR3 region has 16 residues. The germline CDR1 and CDR2 sequences are SGDLS and YYNGEE. V was trimmed by 0 bases and J by 2 bases, leaving 11 bases between them. DNA for the CDR3: TGTGCCAGCAGCGTAGCTGGGGGAGGAAACACCGGGGAGCTGTTTTTT. Amino acids: CASSVAGGGNTGELFF.

This rearrangement joins TRBV5-5 to TRBJ2-1; the match to TRBD2 covers 9 bases. Germline CDR1 is SGHKS and CDR2 is YYEKEE (reference sequence). V was pared by 0 bases and J by 10 bases, with 8 bases of the junction left unmatched. This CDR3 has 15 residues. CDR3 in amino acids: CASSLVRGGLGEQFF. The DNA of the CDR3 is TGTGCCAGCAGCTTGGTGCGGGGGGGCCTTGGGGAGCAGTTCTTC. The entire variable domain, with the rest obtained from reference TRBV5-5 and TRBJ2-1, is as follows: DAGVTQSPTHLIKTRGQQVTLRCSPISGHKSVSWYQQVLGQGPQFIFQYYEKEERGRGNFPDRFSARQFPNYSSELNVNALLLGDSALYLCASSLVRGGLGEQFFGPGTRLTVL.

The J gene is TRBJ2-3, the V gene TRBV3-1 (or the pseudogene TRBV3-2); 7 bases fit TRBD2. This CDR3 is 14 amino acids long. The germline gives CDR1 LGHDT, CDR2 YNNKEL (reference sequence). V was clipped by 8 bases and J by 2 bases; unmatched bases: 7. The DNA of the CDR3 is TGTGCCAGCGGCCGGGACTATGCCACAGATACGCAGTATTTT. Its translation is CASGRDYATDTQYF.

V gene TRBV6-5 combines with J gene TRBJ2-4, with D possibly being TRBD2 (6 bases). The V and J ends lost 0 bases and 0 bases respectively, with 6 bases between them. Germline V gene lookup returns CDR1 MNHEY and CDR2 SVGAGI. This CDR3 is built from 15 residues. CDR3 in amino acids: CASSYSAGAKNIQYF. Written as DNA, the CDR3 is TGTGCCAGCAGTTACTCAGCGGGAGCCAAAAACATTCAGTACTTC.